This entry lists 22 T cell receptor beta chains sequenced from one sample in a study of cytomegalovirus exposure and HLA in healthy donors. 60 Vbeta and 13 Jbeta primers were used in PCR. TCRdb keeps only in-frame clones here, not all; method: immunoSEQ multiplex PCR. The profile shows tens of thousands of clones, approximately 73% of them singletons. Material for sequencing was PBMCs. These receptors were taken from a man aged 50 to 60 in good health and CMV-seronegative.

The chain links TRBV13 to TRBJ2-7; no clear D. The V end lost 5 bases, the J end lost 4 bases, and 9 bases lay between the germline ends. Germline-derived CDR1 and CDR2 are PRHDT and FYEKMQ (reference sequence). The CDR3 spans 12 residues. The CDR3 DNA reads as TGTGCCAGCAGCCTCCAGAGGTACGAGCAGTACTTC. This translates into CASSLQRYEQYF.

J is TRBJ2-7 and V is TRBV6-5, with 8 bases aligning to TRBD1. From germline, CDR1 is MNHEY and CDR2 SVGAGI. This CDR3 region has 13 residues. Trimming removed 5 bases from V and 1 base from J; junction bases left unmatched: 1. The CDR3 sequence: CASSRQGSYEQYF. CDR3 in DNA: TGTGCCAGCAGTCGACAGGGGTCCTACGAGCAGTACTTC.

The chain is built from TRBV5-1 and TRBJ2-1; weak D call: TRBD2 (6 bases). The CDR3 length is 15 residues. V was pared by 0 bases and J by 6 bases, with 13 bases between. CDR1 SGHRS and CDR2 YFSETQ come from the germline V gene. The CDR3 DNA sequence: TGCGCCAGCAGCTTGGTGGCGGGGTTCGGCAATGAGCAGTTCTTC. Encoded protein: CASSLVAGFGNEQFF.

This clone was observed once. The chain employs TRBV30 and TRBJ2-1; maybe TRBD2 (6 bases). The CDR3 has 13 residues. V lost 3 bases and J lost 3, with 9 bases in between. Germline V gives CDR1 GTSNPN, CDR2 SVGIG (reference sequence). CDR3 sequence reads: CAWRLGGYNEQFF. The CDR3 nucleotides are TGTGCCTGGAGGCTGGGGGGCTACAATGAGCAGTTCTTC.

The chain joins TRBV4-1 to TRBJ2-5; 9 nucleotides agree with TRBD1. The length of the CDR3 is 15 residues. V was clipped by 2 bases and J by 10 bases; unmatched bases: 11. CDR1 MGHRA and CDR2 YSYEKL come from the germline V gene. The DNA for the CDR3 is TGCGCCAGCAGCCAATACCCGGGACAGGGAGCGGACCAGTACTTC. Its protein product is CASSQYPGQGADQYF.

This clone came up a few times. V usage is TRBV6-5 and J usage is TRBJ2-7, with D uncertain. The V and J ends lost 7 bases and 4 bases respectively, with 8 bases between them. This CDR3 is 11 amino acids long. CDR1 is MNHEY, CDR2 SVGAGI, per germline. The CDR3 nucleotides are TGTGCCAGCACCTCCTCTTACGAGCAGTACTTC. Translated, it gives CASTSSYEQYF.

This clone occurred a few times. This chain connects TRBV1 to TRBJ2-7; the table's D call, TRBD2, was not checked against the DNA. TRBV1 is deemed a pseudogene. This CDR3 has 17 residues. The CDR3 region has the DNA TGCACCAGCAGCCACATCGGGGCGGGGGGACACTCCTACGAGCAGTACTTC. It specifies CTSSHIGAGGHSYEQYF.

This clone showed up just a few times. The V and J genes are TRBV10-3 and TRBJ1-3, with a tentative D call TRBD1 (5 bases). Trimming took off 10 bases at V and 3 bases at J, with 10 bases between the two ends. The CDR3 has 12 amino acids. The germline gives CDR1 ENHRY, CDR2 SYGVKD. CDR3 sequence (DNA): TGTGCCACAACGGGGGATGGAAACACCATATATTTT. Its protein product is CATTGDGNTIYF.

CDR3 in DNA: TGTGCCAGCGGGGTGGGCGGGGGCCAAGAGACCCAGTACTTC. Translated: CASGVGGGQETQYF. V gene TRBV27 combines with J gene TRBJ2-5; 7 bases are shared with TRBD2. This CDR3 region has 14 residues. The germline V gene has CDR1 MNHEY and CDR2 SMNVEV (reference sequence). Trimming at V came to 8 bases and at J to 1 base, leaving 7 bases not matched to a gene.

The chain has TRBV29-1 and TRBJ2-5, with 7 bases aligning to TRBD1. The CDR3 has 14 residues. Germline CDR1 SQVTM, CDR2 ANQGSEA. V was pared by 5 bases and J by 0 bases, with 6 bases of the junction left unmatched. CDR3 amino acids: CSVTYRGYQETQYF. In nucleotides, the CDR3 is TGCAGCGTTACCTACAGGGGATACCAAGAGACCCAGTACTTC.

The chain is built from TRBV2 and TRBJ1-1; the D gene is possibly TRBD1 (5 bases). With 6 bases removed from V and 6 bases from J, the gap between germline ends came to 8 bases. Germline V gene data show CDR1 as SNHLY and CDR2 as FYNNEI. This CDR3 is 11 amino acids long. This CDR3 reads CASRETAEAFF. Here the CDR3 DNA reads TGTGCCAGCAGGGAGACAGCTGAAGCTTTCTTT.

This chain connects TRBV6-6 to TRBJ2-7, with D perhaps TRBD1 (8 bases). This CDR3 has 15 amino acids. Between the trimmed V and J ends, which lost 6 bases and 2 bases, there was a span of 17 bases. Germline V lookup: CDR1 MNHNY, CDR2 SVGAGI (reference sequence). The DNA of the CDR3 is TGTGCCAGCAGAGAAAGCGGGACAGGTACCTACGAGCAGTACTTC. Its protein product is CASRESGTGTYEQYF.

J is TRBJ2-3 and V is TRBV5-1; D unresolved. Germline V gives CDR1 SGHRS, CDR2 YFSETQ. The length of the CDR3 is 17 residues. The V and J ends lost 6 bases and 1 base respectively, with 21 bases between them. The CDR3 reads CASTAALASRGTDTQYF. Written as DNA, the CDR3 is TGCGCCAGCACGGCCGCGTTAGCTTCCCGGGGCACAGATACGCAGTATTTT.

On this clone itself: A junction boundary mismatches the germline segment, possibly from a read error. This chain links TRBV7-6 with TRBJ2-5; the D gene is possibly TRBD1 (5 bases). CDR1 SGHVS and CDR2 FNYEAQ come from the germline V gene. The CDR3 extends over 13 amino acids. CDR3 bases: TGTGCCAGCAGCTTCGGACACCAAAAGACCCAGTACTTC. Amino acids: CASSFGHQKTQYF.

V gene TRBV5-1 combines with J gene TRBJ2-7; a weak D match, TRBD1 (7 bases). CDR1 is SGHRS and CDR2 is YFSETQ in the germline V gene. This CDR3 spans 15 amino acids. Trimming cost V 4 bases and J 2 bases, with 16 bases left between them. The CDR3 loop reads CASSVSGGLTYEQYF. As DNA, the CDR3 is TGCGCCAGCAGCGTGTCAGGGGGACTTACCTACGAGCAGTACTTC.

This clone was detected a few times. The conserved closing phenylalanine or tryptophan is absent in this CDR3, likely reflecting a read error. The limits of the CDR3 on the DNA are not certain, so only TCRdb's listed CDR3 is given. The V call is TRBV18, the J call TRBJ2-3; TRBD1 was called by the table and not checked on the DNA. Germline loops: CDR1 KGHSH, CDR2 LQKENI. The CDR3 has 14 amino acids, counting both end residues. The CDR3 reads CASSPPLGQGAPLL.

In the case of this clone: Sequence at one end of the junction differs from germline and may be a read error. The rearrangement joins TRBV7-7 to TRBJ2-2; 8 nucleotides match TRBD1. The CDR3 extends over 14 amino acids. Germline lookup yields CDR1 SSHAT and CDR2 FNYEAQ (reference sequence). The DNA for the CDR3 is TGTGCTAGCAGCTTAGGACAGGGATCCGGGGAGCTGTTTTTT. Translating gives CASSLGQGSGELFF.

CDR3 sequence (DNA): TGTGCCAGCAGTTACTCAGGGAGGAGCAATCAGCCCCAGCATTTT. This codes for CASSYSGRSNQPQHF. The chain carries TRBV6-5 and TRBJ1-5; D call uncertain. V lost 0 bases and J 1 base, leaving 7 bases between the germline ends. This CDR3 has 15 amino acids. CDR1 and CDR2 from the germline V gene are MNHEY and SVGAGI.

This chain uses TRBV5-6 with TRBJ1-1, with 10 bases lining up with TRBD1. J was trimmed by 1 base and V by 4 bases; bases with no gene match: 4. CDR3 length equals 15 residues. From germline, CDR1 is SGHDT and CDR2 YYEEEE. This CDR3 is CASSVGQGWNTEAFF. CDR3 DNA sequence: TGTGCCAGCAGCGTGGGACAGGGGTGGAACACTGAAGCTTTCTTT.

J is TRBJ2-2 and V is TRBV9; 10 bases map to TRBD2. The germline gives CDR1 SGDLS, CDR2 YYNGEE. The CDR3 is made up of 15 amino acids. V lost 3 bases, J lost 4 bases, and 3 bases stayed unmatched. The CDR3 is CASSGGLASTGELFF. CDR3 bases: TGTGCCAGCAGCGGGGGACTAGCGAGCACCGGGGAGCTGTTTTTT.

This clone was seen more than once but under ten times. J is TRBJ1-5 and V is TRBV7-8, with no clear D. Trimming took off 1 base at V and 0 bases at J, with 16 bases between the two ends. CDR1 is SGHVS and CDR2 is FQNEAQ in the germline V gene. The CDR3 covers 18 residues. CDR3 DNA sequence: TGTGCCAGCAGCTTAGTAGTCACTCCCCATTTTAGCAATCAGCCCCAGCATTTT. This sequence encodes CASSLVVTPHFSNQPQHF.

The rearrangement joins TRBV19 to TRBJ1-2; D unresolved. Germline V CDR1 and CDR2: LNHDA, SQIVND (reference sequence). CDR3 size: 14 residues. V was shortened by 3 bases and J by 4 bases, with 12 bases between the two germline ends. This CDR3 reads CASSIREKFYGYTF. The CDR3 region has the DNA TGTGCCAGTAGTATCCGAGAGAAATTCTATGGCTACACCTTC.